One sample yielded the 5 T cell receptor beta chains listed below, sequenced in a study of blood T cell repertoires in COVID-19. Repertoires were generated with immunoSEQ multiplex PCR, while TCRdb's copy carries only in-frame clones and drops some. Seen here are about 120,000 clones, 85% observed once, and the top ten hold roughly 27%. Sequenced sample: peripheral blood. These receptors were obtained from a woman older than 75 with acute or convalescent COVID-19.

This clone was observed a handful of times. The rearrangement links TRBV5-4 to TRBJ1-1; maybe TRBD1 (5 bases). V was cut by 1 base and J by 2 bases, with 9 bases left in between. From germline, CDR1 is SGHNT and CDR2 YYREEE (reference sequence). The CDR3 runs 14 residues. The CDR3 DNA reads as TGTGCCAGCAGCTTGTGGGGGGTAAACACTGAAGCTTTCTTT. Amino acid sequence: CASSLWGVNTEAFF.

V gene TRBV5-1 combines with J gene TRBJ1-2; maybe TRBD1 (6 bases). This CDR3 region has 13 residues. Germline V lookup: CDR1 SGHRS, CDR2 YFSETQ. V was trimmed by 4 bases and J by 8 bases, leaving 15 bases between them. CDR3 sequence reads: CASSEQGAEGYTF. In DNA, the CDR3 is TGCGCCAGCAGCGAACAGGGCGCCGAGGGCTACACCTTC.

The chain employs TRBV5-5 and TRBJ1-2; TRBD1 aligns across 9 bases. Germline values: CDR1 SGHKS, CDR2 YYEKEE (reference sequence). There are 15 residues in the CDR3. Germline trimming cut 4 bases from V and 5 bases from J; bases unmatched to any gene: 9. The CDR3 sequence is CASSPKGTGLYGYTF. CDR3 bases: TGTGCCAGCAGCCCGAAGGGGACAGGGCTTTATGGCTACACCTTC.

On this clone: The sample carries other DNA sequences with the same CDR3. This chain joins TRBV3-1 (or the pseudogene TRBV3-2) and TRBJ1-1, with 8 nucleotides matching TRBD1. Germline V lookup: CDR1 LGHDT, CDR2 YNNKEL (reference sequence). The CDR3 spans 11 residues. V trimming: 6 bases; J trimming: 8 bases; junction bases outside the gene matches: 2. The CDR3 bases are TGTGCCAGCAGTAGACAGGGGGAAGCTTTCTTT. It codes for CASSRQGEAFF.

V gene TRBV25-1 combines with J gene TRBJ1-2; no clear D. V was cut by 3 bases and J by 5 bases, with 10 bases left in between. The CDR3 contains 13 residues. Germline V gives CDR1 MGHDK, CDR2 SYGVNS. In DNA form, the CDR3 reads TGTGCCAGCAGTGATGACACGGGGTATGGCTACACCTTC. It yields the protein CASSDDTGYGYTF.